This TCR beta chain stems from a study of PD-1 blockade in classical Hodgkin lymphoma. Every patient was affected by relapse after autologous stem cell transplantation, while exposure to brentuximab vedotin was not uniform. With 4 bases removed from V and 1 base from J, the gap between germline ends came to 14 bases. The CDR3 contains 15 residues. Germline CDR1 and CDR2: SGHRS and YFSETQ. Repertoires were generated with immunoSEQ multiplex PCR, while TCRdb's copy carries only in-frame clones and drops some. This table holds 40,000 to 45,000 clones, 55% to 75% found once. This clone turned up a few times. The antigen remains undetermined. Study observations and caveats: The CD4+ diversity rise by C4D1 was clearest in complete responders.

The specimen comprised peripheral blood mononuclear cells (PBMCs), sampled at baseline. The J gene is TRBJ1-1, the V gene TRBV5-1, with a tentative D call TRBD1 (5 bases). The source of this sequence is a human donor with classical Hodgkin lymphoma. This CDR3 reads CASSRSVGANTEAFF. The CDR3 nucleotides read TGCGCCAGCAGCCGGTCTGTTGGGGCGAACACTGAAGCTTTCTTT.